The 13 T cell receptor beta chains below come from one sample, sequenced in a study of metastatic and nonmetastatic thyroid tumors. TCRdb reassembled clones from the PCR reads with MiXCR. Among 5,500 to 7,000 clones, about 34% were seen once, and the ten largest hold roughly 19%. No patient received treatment before thyroid surgery. Specimen: adjacent normal tissue. The origin of the receptors is a female donor with papillary thyroid cancer or a benign thyroid nodule (not recorded which). Some clones in this sample may be carry-over from other donors' samples.

This clone was recorded a few times. The chain combines TRBV7-6 with TRBJ1-3; 7 bases map to TRBD1. The CDR3 runs to 14 residues. The V segment lost 5 bases and the J segment 5 bases; nucleotides outside the gene matches: 6. Germline V gene lookup returns CDR1 SGHVS and CDR2 FNYEAQ. The CDR3 nucleotides are TGTGCCAGCAGCAGCACAGGGGAGCGAAACACCATATATTTT. This translates into CASSSTGERNTIYF. The full variable domain, its missing parts supplied by reference TRBV7-6 and TRBJ1-3, is GAGVSQSPRYKVTKRGQDVALRCDPISGHVSLYWYRQALGQGPEFLTYFNYEAQQDKSGLPNDRFSAERPEGSISTLTIQRTEQRDSAMYRCASSSTGERNTIYFGEGSWLTVV.

The chain carries TRBV9 and TRBJ2-7, with 11 bases fitting TRBD2. CDR1 SGDLS and CDR2 YYNGEE come from the germline V gene. Trimming took 3 bases from V and 3 from J; bases not matched to a gene: 5. This CDR3 has 15 amino acids. As DNA, the CDR3 is TGTGCCAGCAGCGGAAGCACTAGCGGGAGCTACGAGCAGTACTTC. Its protein is CASSGSTSGSYEQYF.

This clone was seen more than once but under ten times. The chain joins TRBV19 to TRBJ2-1; D unresolved. Germline V gene data show CDR1 as LNHDA and CDR2 as SQIVND (reference sequence). The CDR3 extends over 11 amino acids. V dropped 3 bases and J dropped 6 bases, with 3 bases sitting between them. The CDR3 sequence: CASSMSNEQFF. In nucleotides, the CDR3 is TGTGCCAGTAGTATGAGCAATGAGCAGTTCTTC.

The chain employs TRBV27 and TRBJ2-5, with 8 positions matching TRBD2. There are 15 residues in the CDR3. Germline V gene lookup returns CDR1 MNHEY and CDR2 SMNVEV (reference sequence). Trimming took 5 bases from V and 4 from J; bases not matched to a gene: 9. The CDR3 loop reads CASSPPGLAGETQYF. CDR3 DNA sequence: TGTGCCAGCAGTCCCCCCGGCCTAGCGGGAGAGACCCAGTACTTC.

The chain links TRBV4-2 to TRBJ1-1; D is unclear. With 0 bases removed from V and 2 bases from J, the gap between germline ends came to 4 bases. Germline loops: CDR1 LGHNA, CDR2 YNFKEQ. This CDR3 region has 13 residues. The CDR3 region is CASSQDLNTEAFF. The CDR3 nucleotides read TGTGCCAGCAGCCAAGACCTTAACACTGAAGCTTTCTTT.

The chain employs TRBV7-9 and TRBJ1-2; D gene ambiguous. CDR3 length: 12 amino acids. The germline CDR1 and CDR2 sequences are SEHNR and FQNEAQ (reference sequence). Trimming removed 3 bases from V and 8 bases from J, with 10 bases in between. CDR3 bases: TGTGCCAGCAGCTTGGGAGTGAAAGGCTACACCTTC. Encoded protein: CASSLGVKGYTF.

As regards this clone: One end of the junction varies from germline; a read error may be responsible. The rearrangement links TRBV6-5 to TRBJ2-7, with a tentative D call TRBD1 (6 bases). The CDR3 runs 13 residues. Germline V gives CDR1 MNHEY, CDR2 SVGAGI. The CDR3 loop reads CASSYGQHYERYF. In DNA, the CDR3 is TGTGCCAGCAGTTACGGACAGCACTACGAGCGGTACTTC.

This clone has a handful of counts. A read error may account for a junction end that differs from germline. This chain connects TRBV18 to TRBJ2-1; D not certain. Germline loops: CDR1 KGHSH, CDR2 LQKENI. The CDR3 consists of 15 residues. The CDR3 coding sequence is TGTGCCAGCTCACCAGTGGGGTATTCCTTCAATGAGCAGTTCTTC. It codes for CASSPVGYSFNEQFF.

This clone counts as large. This chain links TRBV24-1 with TRBJ2-3; 8 nucleotides align to TRBD2. V lost 4 bases and J lost 2; bases outside the gene matches: 4. CDR1 is KGHDR, CDR2 SFDVKD, per germline. This CDR3 is built from 15 residues. CDR3 loop: CATSEGGGTTDTQYF. The CDR3 DNA is TGTGCCACCAGTGAGGGCGGGGGGACCACAGATACGCAGTATTTT.

In its sample, this clone was seen a few times. The chain joins TRBV9 to TRBJ2-3, with 9 nucleotides matching TRBD1. CDR1 is SGDLS and CDR2 is YYNGEE in the germline V gene. The CDR3 consists of 15 residues. Trimming at V came to 0 bases and at J to 5 bases, leaving 4 bases not matched to a gene. The CDR3 loop reads CASSVEGTGKDTQYF. The CDR3 DNA follows: TGTGCCAGCAGCGTAGAAGGGACAGGGAAAGATACGCAGTATTTT.

The chain recombines TRBV20-1 with TRBJ2-4; 14 bases fit TRBD2. The better agreement between TRBJ2-1 and the DNA end casts doubt on the J call. CDR3 size: 17 residues. Germline V CDR1 and CDR2: DFQATT, SNEGSKA (reference sequence). The CDR3 nucleotides read TGCAGCGCCGGAACCGGAGCCGGGACTAGCGGGAGCAGAGAGCAGTTCTTC. Protein: CSAGTGAGTSGSREQFF.

This rearrangement joins TRBV6-1 to TRBJ2-7; D unclear. V lost 3 bases, J lost 9 bases, and 9 bases lay in between. Germline-derived CDR1 and CDR2 are MNHNS and SASEGT. The CDR3 is 11 residues long. CDR3 sequence: CASSDGVPQYV. The CDR3 region has the DNA TGTGCCAGCAGTGATGGGGTCCCGCAGTACGTC.

This clone was detected once. V and J are TRBV4-1 and TRBJ1-5; weak D call: TRBD1 (5 bases). CDR3 length equals 13 residues. Germline loops: CDR1 MGHRA, CDR2 YSYEKL. Trimming removed 1 base at V and 7 bases at J, with 8 bases between. The CDR3 is CASSQVGEQPQHF. The DNA of the CDR3 is TGCGCCAGCAGCCAAGTAGGGGAACAGCCCCAGCATTTT.